The TCR beta chain under discussion was sequenced for a study of CD8 T cells in Susac syndrome. Overall study findings and caveats: Susac-specific public clones numbered about 15 in total CD8+ repertoires (and about five in CD8+ TEMRA repertoires). CD8+ clonal expansion in Susac peaked in TEMRA cells and active patients.

Worth noting for this clonotype: Antigen: not known.

FACS enriched CD8+ TEMRA cells, while bulk CD8+ and CD4+ were negatively isolated. This CDR3 is 15 amino acids long. Germline CDR1 is MGHRA and CDR2 is YSYEKL. Trimming stripped 1 base from V and 0 bases from J, with 7 bases between. It was with random hexamers that about 0.45 to 1 ug RNA was reverse transcribed. With immunoSEQ multiplex PCR, TCR beta CDR3 was amplified across 54 Vbeta and 13 Jbeta. TCRdb passed the immunoSEQ multiplex PCR reads through MiXCR, listing each CDR3 protein once. Of about 24,000 distinct CDR3 sequences listed, roughly 95% are singletons. The sequence came from a human donor with Susac syndrome. V is TRBV4-1 and J is TRBJ1-3; D is uncertain. The material sequenced was CD8+ T cells from PBMCs. The CDR3 nucleotides are TGCGCCAGCAGCCAAGCCGTCAACTCTGGAAACACCATATATTTT. Translation: CASSQAVNSGNTIYF.